This T cell receptor beta chain comes out of a study of T cell responses to AZD1222 COVID-19 vaccine. Concerning this clone itself: The antigen remains undetermined.

Study-level findings and limits: Recipients of AZD1222 seropositive at baseline numbered only five or six.

Profiling relied on immunoSEQ multiplex PCR, and the TCRdb table lists in-frame clones only, not all of them. The table lists about 180,000 clones, approximately 86% of them singletons. Looked up from germline, CDR1 is GTSNPN and CDR2 is SVGIG (reference sequence). This CDR3 region has 13 residues. The V gene lost 3 bases and the J gene lost 6 bases, with 14 bases spanning the gap. The gene calls are TRBV30 and TRBJ1-1; D may be TRBD1 (5 bases). Sequences were derived from peripheral blood, sampled 28 days after the second AZD1222 dose. This TCR came from an adult who received the AZD1222 COVID-19 vaccine. CDR3 residues: CAWRLAGVPEAFF. In DNA, the CDR3 is TGTGCCTGGAGGCTCGCGGGGGTCCCTGAAGCTTTCTTT.